This TCR beta chain was captured by sequencing in a study of neurological immune-mediated disorders. This clonotype was seen repeatedly, ten times or more. The antigen is not known. Points from the study as a whole: HTLV-1-associated myelopathy ranked highest for TCR clonal expansion and multiple sclerosis lowest, beneath healthy controls. CDR3 amino acid sequences found in expanded clones were never shared across subjects, suggesting private repertoires in all groups.

Each TCR transcript was tagged with a 10-nucleotide random UMI during 5'RACE. In each sequencing run, over 160 million TCR-beta sequences were generated from 15-18 subjects. MiXCR, run by TCRdb on the 5' RACE reads, gives a single entry per CDR3 protein. The top ten clones hold roughly 14% of a sample with tens of thousands of distinct CDR3 sequences, about 13% of them seen once. V lost 6 bases, J lost 2 bases, and 7 bases stayed unmatched. Germline values: CDR1 SGHVS, CDR2 FQNEAQ. This CDR3 has 15 amino acids. Sequences were obtained from PBMCs. V gene TRBV7-8 combines with J gene TRBJ2-1; 7 positions agree with TRBD2. The receptor was isolated from a woman in her fifties or sixties with HTLV-1-associated myelopathy (HAM/TSP). The CDR3 DNA reads as TGTGCCAGCAGAACAGCGGGGACCCCCTACAATGAGCAGTTCTTC. Translating gives CASRTAGTPYNEQFF.